Listed below are T cell receptor beta chains from one sample, sequenced in a study of shared clonotypes between healthy human individuals. Clones were sequenced by immunoSEQ multiplex PCR, and TCRdb holds only the in-frame ones, with some missing. The data hold about a million clones, with roughly 80% observed a single time. The sample was memory CD4+ T cells from PBMCs. Receptor source: a young man in good health. Some clones in this sample may be carry-over from other donors' samples. Both conserved end residues are part of each CDR3. A D gene is named only where the DNA matches it firmly. Clone size is shown for a subset of rows, as once, few, many or a class of expanded clone.

size,D,J,V,CDR3,DNA
once,TRBD1,TRBJ2-7,TRBV6-5,CASSKDRVHEQYF,TGTGCCAGCAGTAAGGACAGGGTCCACGAGCAGTACTTC
few,-,TRBJ2-5,TRBV6-5,CASSYRDKVYF,TGTGCCAGCAGTTACCGGGACAAGGTATACTTC
-,-,TRBJ1-1,TRBV29-1,CQTRANTEAFF,TGCCAGACTCGGGCTAACACTGAAGCTTTCTTT
few,TRBD1,TRBJ2-2,TRBV18,CASSPPWGTGDSGELFF,TGTGCCAGCTCACCACCTTGGGGGACAGGGGATTCCGGGGAGCTGTTTTTT
-,-,TRBJ1-3,TRBV5-1,CASSLNGANSGNTIYF,TGCGCCAGCAGCTTGAACGGGGCGAACTCTGGAAACACCATATATTTT
-,TRBD2,TRBJ2-3,TRBV10-3,CAIREGGPVNTQYF,TGTGCCATCAGGGAGGGAGGGCCTGTGAATACGCAGTATTTT
-,-,TRBJ2-3,TRBV19,CASSIGGHFTDTQYF,TGTGCCAGTAGTATTGGCGGTCACTTCACAGATACGCAGTATTTT
-,-,TRBJ1-1,TRBV5-1,CASSPLPGGSEAFF,TGCGCCAGCAGCCCCCTCCCGGGGGGTTCTGAAGCTTTCTTT
-,-,TRBJ2-5,TRBV18,CASSPSPSETQYF,TGTGCCAGCTCACCTTCCCCCTCAGAGACCCAGTACTTC
-,-,TRBJ2-3,TRBV11-2,CASSTWGSTDTQYF,TGTGCCAGCAGTACGTGGGGGAGCACAGATACGCAGTATTTT
-,-,TRBJ1-1,TRBV5-8,CASSLRQGWTEAFF,TGTGCCAGCAGCTTGCGTCAGGGTTGGACTGAAGCTTTCTTT
-,TRBD1,TRBJ1-5,TRBV7-2,CASSKGQSTYQPQHF,TGTGCCAGCAGCAAGGGACAGTCGACCTATCAGCCCCAGCATTTT
-,TRBD1,TRBJ1-4,TRBV2,CASHLGQATTNEKLFF,TGTGCCAGCCACCTCGGACAGGCTACAACTAATGAAAAACTGTTTTTT
once,TRBD2,TRBJ2-5,TRBV5-1,CASSFVGVAGGGETQYF,TGCGCCAGCAGCTTCGTCGGCGTAGCGGGAGGTGGAGAGACCCAGTACTTC
-,-,TRBJ1-1,TRBV11-1,CASSPTFAGNTEAFF,TGTGCCAGCAGCCCCACTTTCGCAGGGAACACTGAAGCTTTCTTT
-,TRBD1,TRBJ1-5,TRBV19,CASEDRGNQPQHF,TGTGCCAGCGAGGACAGGGGCAATCAGCCCCAGCATTTT
-,-,TRBJ2-2,TRBV19,CASSGHGITGELFF,TGTGCCAGTAGTGGCCATGGCATAACCGGGGAGCTGTTTTTT
-,TRBD1,TRBJ2-3,TRBV7-2,CASTLGQGAQISQYF,TGTGCCAGCACCCTGGGACAGGGGGCGCAGATATCGCAGTATTTT
few,-,TRBJ2-1,TRBV6-1,CASRDHNEQFF,TGTGCCAGCAGAGATCACAATGAGCAGTTCTTC
-,TRBD2,TRBJ2-7,TRBV28,CASSRGGRGPYEQYF,TGTGCCAGCAGTCGGGGGGGTCGGGGCCCTTACGAGCAGTACTTC
-,-,TRBJ2-1,TRBV2,CASSYPPGGEQFF,TGTGCCAGCAGTTACCCCCCCGGGGGTGAGCAGTTCTTC
-,TRBD2,TRBJ2-1,TRBV27,CASSPILSGRANEQFF,TGTGCCAGCAGCCCCATCCTTAGCGGGAGGGCCAATGAGCAGTTCTTC
many,-,TRBJ2-1,TRBV6-5,CASTLGRYNEQFF,TGTGCCAGCACTCTAGGCCGCTACAATGAGCAGTTCTTC
-,TRBD1,TRBJ1-3,TRBV6-6,CACRQGNSGNTIYF,TGTGCCTGCCGACAGGGAAACTCTGGAAACACCATATATTTT
-,TRBD2,TRBJ2-7,TRBV6-1,CASRSSGRASYEQYF,TGTGCCAGCAGGAGTAGCGGGAGGGCCTCCTACGAGCAGTACTTC
-,TRBD1,TRBJ1-5,TRBV19,CATWDRENQPQHF,TGTGCCACTTGGGACAGGGAGAATCAGCCCCAGCATTTT
-,-,TRBJ2-2,TRBV30,CAWRPGTAGTGELFF,TGTGCCTGGCGCCCCGGGACCGCGGGCACCGGGGAGCTGTTTTTT
-,TRBD2,TRBJ2-7,TRBV28,CASNPLGVGSGKYEQYF,TGTGCCAGCAACCCCTTAGGGGTCGGTAGCGGGAAATACGAGCAGTACTTC
-,TRBD1,TRBJ1-1,TRBV29-1,CSVEPRTGALSTEAFF,TGCAGCGTTGAGCCTAGGACAGGAGCCTTGAGCACTGAAGCTTTCTTT
-,-,TRBJ1-6,TRBV4-1,CASSQVTGTGSPLHF,TGTGCCAGCAGCCAAGTAACAGGGACGGGTTCACCCCTCCACTTT
few,TRBD2,TRBJ2-2,TRBV7-9,CASSLVAGGTGELFF,TGTGCCAGCAGCTTGGTGGCGGGAGGGACCGGGGAGCTGTTTTTT
once,-,TRBJ1-5,TRBV2,CASSESRGRNQPQHF,TGTGCCAGCAGTGAATCCAGGGGTCGGAATCAGCCCCAGCATTTT
-,-,TRBJ2-5,TRBV7-8,CASSQGTEQETQYF,TGTGCCAGCAGCCAGGGGACGGAGCAAGAGACCCAGTACTTC
-,-,TRBJ2-2,TRBV7-9,CASSPGASGNTGELFF,TGTGCCAGCAGCCCGGGGGCTAGCGGGAACACCGGGGAGCTGTTTTTT
-,TRBD1,TRBJ2-7,TRBV2,CASSRGQVGEQYF,TGTGCCAGCAGTAGGGGACAGGTGGGCGAGCAGTACTTC
-,TRBD1,TRBJ2-7,TRBV27,CASRNPGTGGYEQYF,TGTGCCAGCAGAAATCCCGGGACAGGGGGGTACGAGCAGTACTTC
-,-,TRBJ2-2,TRBV6-1,CASSRQGVVTGELFF,TGTGCCAGCAGTAGACAAGGGGTGGTCACCGGGGAGCTGTTTTTT
-,TRBD1,TRBJ2-7,TRBV5-8,CASSPRTGVYEQYF,TGTGCCAGCAGCCCGAGGACAGGGGTCTACGAGCAGTACTTC
once,-,TRBJ2-2,TRBV10-3,CAISTGLAAHTGELFF,TGTGCCATCTCGACGGGGTTAGCGGCTCACACCGGGGAGCTGTTTTTT
-,-,TRBJ2-5,TRBV20-1,CSARGAGNKYF,TGCAGTGCTAGAGGGGCGGGTAATAAGTACTTC
-,-,TRBJ1-5,TRBV10-3,CAISESQDQPQHF,TGTGCCATCAGTGAGTCTCAGGACCAGCCCCAGCATTTT
few,TRBD1,TRBJ2-3,TRBV5-5,CASSARWGTDTDTQYF,TGTGCCAGCAGCGCCCGGTGGGGGACAGACACAGATACGCAGTATTTT
-,-,TRBJ2-2,TRBV27,CASSFRDLTGELFF,TGTGCCAGCAGTTTCAGGGACCTCACCGGGGAGCTGTTTTTT
-,TRBD1,TRBJ1-6,TRBV6-1,CASEGTVDNSPLHF,TGTGCCAGCGAGGGGACAGTCGATAATTCACCCCTCCACTTT
-,-,TRBJ1-5,TRBV7-2,CASSEIMGIQPQHF,TGTGCCAGCAGCGAAATCATGGGGATTCAGCCCCAGCATTTT
-,TRBD2,TRBJ2-2,TRBV18,CASSPRTSGRANTGELFF,TGTGCCAGCTCACCTCGGACTAGCGGGAGAGCGAACACCGGGGAGCTGTTTTTT
-,TRBD1,TRBJ2-1,TRBV28,CASSLPQDRVRYQFF,TGTGCCAGCAGTTTACCCCAGGACAGGGTGAGATATCAGTTCTTC